The clone carrying this T cell receptor beta chain occurred many times. The antigen remains undetermined. The data stem from a study of T cell repertoires in cytomegalovirus infection. Background on the study: Recently identified HLA-C-restricted CMV epitopes were used, and well-studied HLA-B-restricted CMV epitopes were used as well. Indications came from public TCR beta signatures; they pointed to CMV infection and to a matching HLA type.

TCRdb independently ran MiXCR on the reads; one entry per CDR3 protein. The profile shows 750,000 to 900,000 distinct CDR3 sequences, around 29% of them singletons. Overall study findings and caveats: Identification of carriers of CMV plus the relevant HLA was achieved through cumulative public TCR beta family frequency. HLA-C-restricted CMV clonotypes gave the most frequent clonotype in two of eight donors.

Trimming took off 6 bases at V and 2 bases at J, with 11 bases between the two ends. Germline V gives CDR1 MNHNS, CDR2 SASEGT. There are 15 residues in the CDR3. Material: cultured CD8+ T cells from PBMCs, obtained from culture after CMV antigen stimulation. The clonotype was recovered from a human donor in good health (CMV status not recorded). Some clones in this sample may be carry-over from other donors' samples. This rearrangement joins TRBV6-1 to TRBJ2-6; D is perhaps TRBD1 or TRBD2 (5 bases each). DNA of the CDR3: TGTGCCAGCAGCCTCTGGGACGCTGGGGCCAACGTCCTGACTTTC. It codes for CASSLWDAGANVLTF.